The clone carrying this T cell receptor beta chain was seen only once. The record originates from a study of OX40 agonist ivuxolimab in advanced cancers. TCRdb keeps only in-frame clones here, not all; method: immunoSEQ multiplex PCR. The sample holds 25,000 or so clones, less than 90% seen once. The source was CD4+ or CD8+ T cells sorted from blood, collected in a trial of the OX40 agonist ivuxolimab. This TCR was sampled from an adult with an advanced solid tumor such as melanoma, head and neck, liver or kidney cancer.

CDR3 loop: CASSLLGYEQYF. CDR3 sequence (DNA): TGTGCCAGCAGTTTATTGGGCTACGAGCAGTACTTC. The genes are TRBV27 and TRBJ2-7; D is ambiguous. The CDR3 contains 12 residues. Deletions cut 1 base from V and 3 bases from J, with 4 bases between. Looked up from germline, CDR1 is MNHEY and CDR2 is SMNVEV (reference sequence).